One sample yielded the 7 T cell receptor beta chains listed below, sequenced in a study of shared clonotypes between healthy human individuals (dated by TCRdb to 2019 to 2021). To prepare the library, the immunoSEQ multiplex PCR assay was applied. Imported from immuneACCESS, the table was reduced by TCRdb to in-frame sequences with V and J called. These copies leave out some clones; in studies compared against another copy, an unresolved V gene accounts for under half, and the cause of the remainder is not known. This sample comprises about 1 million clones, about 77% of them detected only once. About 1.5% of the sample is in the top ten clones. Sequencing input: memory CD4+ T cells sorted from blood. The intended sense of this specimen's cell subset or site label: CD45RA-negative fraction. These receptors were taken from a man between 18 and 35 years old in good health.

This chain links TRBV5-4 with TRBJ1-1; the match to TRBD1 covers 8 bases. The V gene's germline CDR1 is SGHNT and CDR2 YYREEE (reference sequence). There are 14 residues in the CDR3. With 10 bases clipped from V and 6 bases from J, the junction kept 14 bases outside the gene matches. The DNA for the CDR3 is TGTGCCGGAAGTACGAGACAGGGGTTGTCTGAAGCTTTCTTT. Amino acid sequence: CAGSTRQGLSEAFF. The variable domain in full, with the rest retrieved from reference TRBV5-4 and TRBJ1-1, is ETGVTQSPTHLIKTRGQQVTLRCSSQSGHNTVSWYQQALGQGPQFIFQYYREEENGRGNFPPRFSGLQFPNYSSELNVNALELDDSALYLCAGSTRQGLSEAFFGQGTRLTVV.

For the CDR3, the DNA is TGTGCCAGCAGCTTCCCATGCAGGGGAGTAGATACGCAGTATTTT. Translated: CASSFPCRGVDTQYF. This sequence joins TRBV5-6 and TRBJ2-3, with a possible D match to TRBD1 (6 bases). Germline assignment: CDR1 SGHDT and CDR2 YYEEEE. The CDR3 has 15 amino acids. V dropped 2 bases and J dropped 5 bases, with 15 bases sitting between them. Full variable domain (rest looked up from reference TRBV5-6 and TRBJ2-3): DAGVTQSPTHLIKTRGQQVTLRCSPKSGHDTVSWYQQALGQGPQFIFQYYEEEERQRGNFPDRFSGHQFPNYSSELNVNALLLGDSALYLCASSFPCRGVDTQYFGPGTRLTVL.

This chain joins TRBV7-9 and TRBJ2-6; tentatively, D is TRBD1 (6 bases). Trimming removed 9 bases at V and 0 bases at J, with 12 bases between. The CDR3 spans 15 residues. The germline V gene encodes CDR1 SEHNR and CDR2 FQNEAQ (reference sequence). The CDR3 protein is CARQTGNSGANVLTF. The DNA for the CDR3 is TGTGCCAGACAAACAGGGAACTCTGGGGCCAACGTCCTGACTTTC.

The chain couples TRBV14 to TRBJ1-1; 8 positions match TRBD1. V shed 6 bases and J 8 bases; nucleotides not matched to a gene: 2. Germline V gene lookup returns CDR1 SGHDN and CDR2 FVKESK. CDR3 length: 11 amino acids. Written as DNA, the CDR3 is TGTGCCAGCAGTCACAGGGGGGAAGCTTTCTTT. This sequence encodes CASSHRGEAFF.

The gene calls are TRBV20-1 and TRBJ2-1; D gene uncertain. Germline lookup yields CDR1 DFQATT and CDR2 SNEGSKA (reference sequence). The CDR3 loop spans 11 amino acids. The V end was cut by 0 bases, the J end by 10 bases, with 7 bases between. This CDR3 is CSARDHPEQFF. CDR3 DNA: TGCAGTGCTAGAGATCACCCAGAGCAGTTCTTC.

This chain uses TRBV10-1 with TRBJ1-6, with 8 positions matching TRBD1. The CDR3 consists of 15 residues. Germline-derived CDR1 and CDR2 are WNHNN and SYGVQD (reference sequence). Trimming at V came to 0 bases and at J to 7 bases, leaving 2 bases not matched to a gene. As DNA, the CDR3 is TGCGCCAGCAGTGAGTCTCGGACAGGGAATTCACCCCTCCACTTT. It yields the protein CASSESRTGNSPLHF.

The CDR3 region has the DNA TGTGCCAGCAGCTCAGATCGGGGGGCCCCAGATACGCAGTATTTT. This codes for CASSSDRGAPDTQYF. The chain carries TRBV7-9 and TRBJ2-3, with D maybe TRBD2 (7 bases). V was trimmed by 4 bases and J by 4 bases, leaving 15 bases between them. Germline V gene sequence: CDR1 SEHNR, CDR2 FQNEAQ (reference sequence). The length of the CDR3 is 15 residues.